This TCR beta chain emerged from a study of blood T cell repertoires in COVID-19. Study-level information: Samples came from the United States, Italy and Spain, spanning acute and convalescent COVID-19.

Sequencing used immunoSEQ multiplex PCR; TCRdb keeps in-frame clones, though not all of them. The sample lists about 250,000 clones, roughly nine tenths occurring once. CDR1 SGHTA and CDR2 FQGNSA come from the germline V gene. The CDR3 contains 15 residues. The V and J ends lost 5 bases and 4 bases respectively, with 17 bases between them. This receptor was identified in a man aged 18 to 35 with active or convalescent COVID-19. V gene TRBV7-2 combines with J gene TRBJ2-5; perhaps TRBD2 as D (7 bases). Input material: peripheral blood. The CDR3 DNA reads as TGTGCCAGCAGCACGGGGATGGGGGGGCCAGAGACCCAGTACTTC. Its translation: CASSTGMGGPETQYF.